This T cell receptor beta chain was sequenced in a study of regulatory T cells in long-lasting Graves disease. Study-wide results and limits: Segments TRBV28, TRBJ1-2 and TRBJ2-5 showed preferential usage in persistent disease. With 2,741 shared public clonotypes, persistent patients exceeded new patients, who shared just over 950.

Building of the TCR beta libraries involved iRepertoire HTBI primers and Arm-PCR of CDR3 regions. In the authors' workflow: Identification yielded 60 or so TRBV and 14 TRBJ segments across samples. MiXCR, applied by TCRdb to the multiplex PCR reads, yields one record per CDR3 protein. The V and J calls and clone size come from TCRdb's table, not from the authors' own analysis. The table lists around 400,000 distinct CDR3 sequences, 12% of them singletons. The V and J ends lost 2 bases and 2 bases respectively, with 15 bases between them. Germline-derived CDR1 and CDR2 are SQVTM and ANQGSEA. The CDR3 is made up of 15 amino acids. This clonotype has just a few counts. Its specificity is not known. The time point was: newly diagnosed GD, antithyroid drugs for less than 3 months. PBMCs provided the RNA from which the TCR library was made. These data also featured in a second study, about T cells in Graves' hyperthyroidism and ophthalmopathy. This second study says: The majority of expanded thyroid clonotypes above 0.001 also appeared in blood.

Source: peripheral blood mononuclear cells (PBMCs), taken at new diagnosis, from a patient treated with antithyroid drugs. This receptor was identified in a young woman with Graves disease. V and J are TRBV29-1 and TRBJ1-2, with D hard to call. CDR3 sequence reads: CSVEILADLNYGYTF. CDR3 DNA: TGCAGCGTTGAAATTTTAGCGGACCTGAACTATGGCTACACCTTC.